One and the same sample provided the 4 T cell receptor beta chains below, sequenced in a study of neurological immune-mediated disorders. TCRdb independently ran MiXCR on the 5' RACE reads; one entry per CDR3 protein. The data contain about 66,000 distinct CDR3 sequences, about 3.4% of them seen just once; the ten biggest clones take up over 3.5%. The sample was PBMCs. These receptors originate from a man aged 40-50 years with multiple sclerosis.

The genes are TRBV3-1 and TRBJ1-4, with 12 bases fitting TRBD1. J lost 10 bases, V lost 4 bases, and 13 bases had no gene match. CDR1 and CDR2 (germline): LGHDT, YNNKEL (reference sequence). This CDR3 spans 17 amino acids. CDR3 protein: CASSRRGTGGPEAKLFF. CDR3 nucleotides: TGTGCCAGCAGCCGACGAGGGACAGGGGGCCCCGAGGCAAAACTGTTTTTT.

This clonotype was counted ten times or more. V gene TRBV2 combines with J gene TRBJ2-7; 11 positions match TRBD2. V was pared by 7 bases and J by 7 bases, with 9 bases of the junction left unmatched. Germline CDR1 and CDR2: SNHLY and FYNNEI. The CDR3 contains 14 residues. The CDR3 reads CASKLAGGFEEQYF. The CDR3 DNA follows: TGTGCCAGCAAGCTAGCGGGGGGATTTGAAGAGCAGTACTTC.

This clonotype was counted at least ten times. CDR3 DNA sequence: TGCGCCAGCAGTCTGCAGGGGATACCAGGGGAGACCCAGTACTTC. Encoded protein: CASSLQGIPGETQYF. The gene calls are TRBV10-2 and TRBJ2-5, with a tentative D call TRBD1 (6 bases). CDR3 length: 15 amino acids. Germline CDR1 reads WSHSY; CDR2 reads SAAADI. V lost 5 bases, J lost 5 bases, and 18 bases lay in between.

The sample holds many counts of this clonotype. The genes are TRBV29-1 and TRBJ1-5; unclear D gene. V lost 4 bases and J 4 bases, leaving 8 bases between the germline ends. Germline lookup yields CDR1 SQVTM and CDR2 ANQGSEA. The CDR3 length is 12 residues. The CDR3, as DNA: TGCAGCGTTGGCGGGCTAAATCAGCCCCAGCATTTT. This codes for CSVGGLNQPQHF.